This entry lists 8 T cell receptor beta chains sequenced from one sample in a study of blood T cell repertoires in COVID-19 (dated by TCRdb to 2018 to 2020). The protocol used for the library was the immunoSEQ multiplex PCR assay. The table comes from immuneACCESS by way of TCRdb, which keeps in-frame sequences with V and J called. Part of the clones is missing from these tables; in studies checked, under half for an unresolved V gene and the rest for unknown reasons. Present in this sample are a few hundred thousand clones, around 83% of which were seen just once. The ten largest clones take up approximately 4.7% of the sample. Sequencing used PBMCs or T cells enriched from blood (not recorded which). Receptor source: a woman aged 50 to 60 who had recovered from COVID-19.

The chain recombines TRBV30 with TRBJ2-4, with 7 bases aligning to TRBD1. CDR1 is GTSNPN and CDR2 is SVGIG in the germline V gene (reference sequence). The CDR3 extends over 15 amino acids. V shed 5 bases and J 8 bases; nucleotides not matched to a gene: 15. Here the CDR3 reads CAWVEAMAGGDIQYF. CDR3 bases: TGTGCCTGGGTGGAGGCGATGGCAGGGGGAGACATTCAGTACTTC. Variable domain in full (rest from reference TRBV30 and TRBJ2-4): SQTIHQWPATLVQPVGSPLSLECTVEGTSNPNLYWYRQAAGRGLQLLFYSVGIGQISSEVPQNLSASRPQDRQFILSSKKLLLSDSGFYLCAWVEAMAGGDIQYFGAGTRLSVL.

The chain uses TRBV18 and TRBJ1-5; 7 bases are shared with TRBD1. The V and J ends lost 2 bases and 7 bases, in that order; junction bases with no gene match: 5. The germline V gene has CDR1 KGHSH and CDR2 LQKENI. The CDR3 loop spans 14 amino acids. CDR3 in DNA: TGTGCCAGCTCACCAGACAGGGAGAGACAGCCCCAGCATTTT. Its protein is CASSPDRERQPQHF. The full variable domain, in which reference TRBV18 and TRBJ1-5 provide the parts outside the CDR3, is NAGVMQNPRHLVRRRGQEARLRCSPMKGHSHVYWYRQLPEEGLKFMVYLQKENIIDESGMPKERFSAEFPKEGPSILRIQQVVRGDSAAYFCASSPDRERQPQHFGDGTRLSIL.

The chain is built from TRBV3-1 (or the pseudogene TRBV3-2) and TRBJ1-5; 11 bases align to TRBD1. J gave up 0 bases and V 0 bases, and 10 bases lay outside the gene matches. CDR1 is LGHDT, CDR2 YNNKEL, per germline (reference sequence). There are 20 residues in the CDR3. The CDR3 protein is CASSQDWTGGSRNSNQPQHF. CDR3 in DNA: TGTGCCAGCAGCCAAGATTGGACAGGGGGCTCTAGAAATAGCAATCAGCCCCAGCATTTT.

The chain links TRBV6-5 to TRBJ2-1; 8 bases agree with TRBD2. This CDR3 comprises 15 residues. Germline trimming cut 5 bases from V and 5 bases from J; bases unmatched to any gene: 8. Germline assignment: CDR1 MNHEY and CDR2 SVGAGI. CDR3 nucleotide sequence: TGTGCCAGCAGTACTAGCGGTCACGGGGACAATGAGCAGTTCTTC. Its protein is CASSTSGHGDNEQFF.

V is TRBV19 and J is TRBJ1-3; possible D gene TRBD1, 5 bases. The CDR3 is 15 residues long. V lost 4 bases and J lost 0, with 10 bases in between. The germline gives CDR1 LNHDA, CDR2 SQIVND (reference sequence). The CDR3 DNA follows: TGTGCCAGTAGTAAGACAGTCATCTCTGGAAACACCATATATTTT. Residues: CASSKTVISGNTIYF.

The V call is TRBV4-3, the J call TRBJ1-2, with D perhaps TRBD1 (6 bases). The germline V gene has CDR1 LGHNA and CDR2 YSLEER. V was shortened by 1 base and J by 8 bases, with 14 bases between the two germline ends. CDR3 length: 14 amino acids. This chain's CDR3 is CASSQVTGAGGYTF. DNA of the CDR3: TGCGCCAGCAGCCAAGTGACAGGCGCGGGCGGCTACACCTTC.

The chain uses TRBV3-1 (or the pseudogene TRBV3-2) and TRBJ1-4; D remains ambiguous. The CDR3 is 16 residues long. CDR1 and CDR2 from the germline V gene are LGHDT and YNNKEL (reference sequence). Trimming removed 4 bases at V and 7 bases at J, with 19 bases between. The CDR3: CASSPERQSGGEKLFF. The CDR3 bases are TGTGCCAGCAGCCCCGAGAGGCAGTCCGGAGGTGAAAAACTGTTTTTT.

The V gene is TRBV19, the J gene TRBJ1-1; 8 nucleotides align to TRBD1. Germline CDR1 is LNHDA and CDR2 is SQIVND (reference sequence). The CDR3 consists of 15 residues. Trimming took 7 bases from V and 8 from J; bases not matched to a gene: 15. CDR3: CASTGTGGTRQEAFF. For the CDR3, the DNA is TGTGCCAGTACTGGTACAGGGGGAACTCGACAGGAAGCTTTCTTT.